What follows are 9 T cell receptor beta chains derived from one specimen sequenced in a study of blood T cell repertoires in COVID-19. Measured with immunoSEQ multiplex PCR; TCRdb has only the in-frame clones, and not every one. The data hold hundreds of thousands of clones, with approximately 89% observed a single time. Sequenced material: PBMCs or T cells enriched from blood (not recorded which). All receptors come from a man between 35 and 55 years old in a cohort exposed to, infected with or recovered from COVID-19 (not recorded which).

DNA of the CDR3: TGTGCCAGCAGCTTAGTGGGGCCGCCGCTCTCACCCCTCCACTTT. As protein: CASSLVGPPLSPLHF. This rearrangement joins TRBV7-3 to TRBJ1-6, with D possibly being TRBD1 (5 bases). Trimming pared 2 bases from V and 10 bases from J, leaving 15 bases between. Germline V gene sequence: CDR1 SGHTA, CDR2 FQGTGA. The CDR3 is 15 amino acids.

The gene calls are TRBV11-2 and TRBJ2-7; a possible D gene is TRBD2 (5 bases). V lost 5 bases to trimming and J lost 6 bases, with 8 bases between them. Germline CDR1 SGHAT, CDR2 FQNNGV. This CDR3 comprises 11 residues. The CDR3: CASSPGLEQYF. Here the CDR3 DNA reads TGTGCCAGCAGCCCCGGACTCGAGCAGTACTTC. The full variable domain, rest sourced from reference TRBV11-2 and TRBJ2-7, is EAGVAQSPRYKIIEKRQSVAFWCNPISGHATLYWYQQILGQGPKLLIQFQNNGVVDDSQLPKDRFSAERLKGVDSTLKIQPAKLEDSAVYLCASSPGLEQYFGPGTRLTVT.

The V call is TRBV29-1, the J call TRBJ2-7; 8 bases agree with TRBD1. The CDR3 is 12 residues long. V shed 6 bases, J shed 2 bases, and the junction held 3 bases outside the gene matches. Germline assignment: CDR1 SQVTM and CDR2 ANQGSEA. The CDR3 DNA is TGCAGCGTAGGACAGGGAACCTACGAGCAGTACTTC. This translates into CSVGQGTYEQYF.

Worth noting for this clone: The same CDR3 arises from other DNA sequences in this sample as well. The chain recombines TRBV6-1 with TRBJ2-3; tentative D call: TRBD2 (5 bases). Per germline, CDR1 MNHNS and CDR2 SASEGT. V dropped 2 bases and J dropped 2 bases, with 8 bases sitting between them. The CDR3 runs to 14 residues. The CDR3 sequence is CASSERLATDTQYF. The CDR3 coding sequence is TGTGCCAGCAGTGAAAGGCTAGCCACAGATACGCAGTATTTT.

The chain has TRBV7-9 and TRBJ2-3, with a weak D call TRBD2 (6 bases). The CDR3 sequence is 14 residues long. Germline lookup yields CDR1 SEHNR and CDR2 FQNEAQ (reference sequence). Deletions cut 5 bases from V and 5 bases from J, with 14 bases between. The chain's CDR3 is CASSPNRELDTQYF. The CDR3 DNA reads TGTGCCAGCAGCCCGAACCGGGAGTTAGATACGCAGTATTTT. The variable domain in full, completed from reference TRBV7-9 and TRBJ2-3, reads DTGVSQNPRHKITKRGQNVTFRCDPISEHNRLYWYRQTLGQGPEFLTYFQNEAQLEKSRLLSDRFSAERPKGSFSTLEIQRTEQGDSAMYLCASSPNRELDTQYFGPGTRLTVL.

In this sample, this clone turned up a few times. The chain is built from TRBV10-3 and TRBJ1-1; possibly TRBD1 for D (5 bases). Between the trimmed V and J ends, which lost 3 bases and 5 bases, there was a span of 13 bases. Germline V lookup: CDR1 ENHRY, CDR2 SYGVKD. The CDR3 is 14 amino acids. The CDR3 sequence is CAISDPLQGTEAFF. The CDR3 coding sequence is TGTGCCATCAGTGACCCTCTCCAGGGAACTGAAGCTTTCTTT.

The chain employs TRBV7-3 and TRBJ2-1, with 7 nucleotides matching TRBD1. J lost 6 bases, V lost 6 bases, and 8 bases had no gene match. Germline V gene lookup returns CDR1 SGHTA and CDR2 FQGTGA. This CDR3 comprises 14 residues. As DNA, the CDR3 is TGTGCCAGCAGTTTAGGGGGCCTCAGCAATGAGCAGTTCTTC. It translates to CASSLGGLSNEQFF.

The chain carries TRBV6-5 and TRBJ1-1; no clear D gene. The CDR3 runs to 15 residues. Germline values: CDR1 MNHEY, CDR2 SVGAGI. Trimming removed 2 bases from V and 0 bases from J, with 10 bases in between. The CDR3 DNA sequence: TGTGCCAGCAGTTACGATCGGGGAGTGAACACTGAAGCTTTCTTT. This sequence encodes CASSYDRGVNTEAFF.

The chain has TRBV6-5 and TRBJ2-7, with 7 bases that match TRBD1. V lost 2 bases and J lost 6; bases outside the gene matches: 10. Per germline, CDR1 MNHEY and CDR2 SVGAGI. CDR3 length equals 15 residues. CDR3 sequence: CASSYPRKRQGEQYF. CDR3 sequence (DNA): TGTGCCAGCAGTTACCCTAGAAAACGACAGGGCGAGCAGTACTTC.